This TCR beta chain was captured in a study of T cells after yellow fever vaccination. Study summary: It was SMART-Seq v4 Ultra Low Input that prepared the fractions with low cell numbers. Whole-study results and caveats: Post-booster samples contained most primary-vaccination clones (approximately 95% CD4, about 90% CD8).

The CDR3 is 15 residues long. Germline CDR1 MNHNS, CDR2 SASEGT. Trimming took off 7 bases at V and 7 bases at J, with 20 bases between the two ends. TCRdb re-derived calls from the 5' RACE reads in MiXCR, one entry per CDR3 protein. The repertoire consists of roughly 500,000 distinct CDR3 sequences, with about a fifth occurring once and the leading ten covering roughly an eighth. This clonotype was observed a few times. Antigen specificity is unknown. The chain uses TRBV6-1 and TRBJ2-1; weak D call: TRBD2 (6 bases). The TCR originated in a man under 40 who received the YFV17D yellow fever vaccine. The material was PBMCs, obtained 15 days after the yellow fever booster vaccination. CDR3 nucleotides: TGTGCCAGCACCCCATCCTGGGGAGGCAGGAATGAGCAGTTCTTC. This gives the protein CASTPSWGGRNEQFF.